This TCR beta chain was identified during a study of shared clonotypes between healthy human individuals. The naive CD8 fraction comprised CD45RO-negative cells positively selected for CCR7 and excluded terminally differentiated effector memory CD45RA+ cells. The J segment lost 5 bases and the V segment lost 5 bases, leaving 20 bases of the junction unmatched. CDR3 length: 19 residues. CDR1 MNHEY and CDR2 SMNVEV come from the germline V gene (reference sequence). The repertoire was sequenced with immunoSEQ multiplex PCR; TCRdb's copy has only in-frame clones and lacks some. The data show about 680,000 clones, with roughly nine tenths seen just once and 24% held by the top ten.

The sequencing sample was made of naive CD8+ T cells sorted from blood. This chain joins TRBV27 and TRBJ2-5; 10 nucleotides match TRBD1. This clonotype originated in a man aged 25-40 years in good health. The CDR3 DNA reads as TGTGCCAGCAGTCAGAACACCGGGACAGGGGTGTGGATGAAGGAGACCCAGTACTTC. Protein: CASSQNTGTGVWMKETQYF.